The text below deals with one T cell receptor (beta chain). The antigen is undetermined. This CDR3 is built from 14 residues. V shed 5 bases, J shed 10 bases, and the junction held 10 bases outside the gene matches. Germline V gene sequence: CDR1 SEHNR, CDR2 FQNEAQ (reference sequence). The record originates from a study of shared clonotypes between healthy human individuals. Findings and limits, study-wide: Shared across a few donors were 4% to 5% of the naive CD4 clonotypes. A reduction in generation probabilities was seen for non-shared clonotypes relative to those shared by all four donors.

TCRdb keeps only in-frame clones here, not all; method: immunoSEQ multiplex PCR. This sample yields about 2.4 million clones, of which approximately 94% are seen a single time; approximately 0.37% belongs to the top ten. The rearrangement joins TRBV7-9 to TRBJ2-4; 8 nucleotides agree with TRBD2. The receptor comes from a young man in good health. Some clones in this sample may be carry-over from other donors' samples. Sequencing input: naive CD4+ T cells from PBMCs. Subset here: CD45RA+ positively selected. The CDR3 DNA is TGTGCCAGCAGCCCCCGGGAGGGCCAGTGGATTCAGTACTTC. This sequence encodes CASSPREGQWIQYF.